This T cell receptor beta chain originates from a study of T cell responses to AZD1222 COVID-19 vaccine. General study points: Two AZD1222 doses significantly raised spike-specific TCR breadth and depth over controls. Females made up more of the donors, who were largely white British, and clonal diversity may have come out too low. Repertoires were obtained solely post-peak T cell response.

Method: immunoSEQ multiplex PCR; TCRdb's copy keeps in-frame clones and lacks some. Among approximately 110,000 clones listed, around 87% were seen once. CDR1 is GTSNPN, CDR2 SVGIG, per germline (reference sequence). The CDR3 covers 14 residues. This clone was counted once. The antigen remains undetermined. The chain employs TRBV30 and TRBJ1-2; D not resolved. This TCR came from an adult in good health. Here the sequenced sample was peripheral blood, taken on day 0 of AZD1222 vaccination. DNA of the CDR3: TGTGCTCTCCGGGGAGTGGCAGGCGTCTATGGCTACACCTTC. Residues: CALRGVAGVYGYTF.